Detailed here is one T cell receptor beta chain. This entry comes from a study of CD8 T cells in Susac syndrome. With random hexamers, about 0.5 to 1 ug RNA was reverse transcribed. Multiplex PCR with immunoSEQ amplified the TCR beta CDR3 across 54 Vbeta and 13 Jbeta. TCRdb reanalysed the immunoSEQ multiplex PCR reads using MiXCR and keeps one entry per CDR3 protein. The sample has 110,000 or so distinct CDR3 sequences; 90% to 95% are singletons. TCR beta sequencing covered blood CD8+ and CD4+ T cells. Healthy donors matched for age and sex were used as controls. FACS was used to enrich TEMRA cells, whereas the CD8+ and CD4+ T cells were obtained by negative isolation. Germline CDR1 reads SGHVS; CDR2 reads FQNEAQ. Between the trimmed V and J ends, which lost 2 bases and 1 base, there was a span of 11 bases. The CDR3 contains 16 residues.

The clonotype originates from a human donor in good health. The sample comprised CD4+ T cells from PBMCs. The chain carries TRBV7-8 and TRBJ2-2, with D perhaps TRBD1 (6 bases). The CDR3 region is CASSLYVQGNTGELFF. The CDR3 bases are TGTGCCAGCAGCTTATACGTACAGGGGAACACCGGGGAGCTGTTTTTT.